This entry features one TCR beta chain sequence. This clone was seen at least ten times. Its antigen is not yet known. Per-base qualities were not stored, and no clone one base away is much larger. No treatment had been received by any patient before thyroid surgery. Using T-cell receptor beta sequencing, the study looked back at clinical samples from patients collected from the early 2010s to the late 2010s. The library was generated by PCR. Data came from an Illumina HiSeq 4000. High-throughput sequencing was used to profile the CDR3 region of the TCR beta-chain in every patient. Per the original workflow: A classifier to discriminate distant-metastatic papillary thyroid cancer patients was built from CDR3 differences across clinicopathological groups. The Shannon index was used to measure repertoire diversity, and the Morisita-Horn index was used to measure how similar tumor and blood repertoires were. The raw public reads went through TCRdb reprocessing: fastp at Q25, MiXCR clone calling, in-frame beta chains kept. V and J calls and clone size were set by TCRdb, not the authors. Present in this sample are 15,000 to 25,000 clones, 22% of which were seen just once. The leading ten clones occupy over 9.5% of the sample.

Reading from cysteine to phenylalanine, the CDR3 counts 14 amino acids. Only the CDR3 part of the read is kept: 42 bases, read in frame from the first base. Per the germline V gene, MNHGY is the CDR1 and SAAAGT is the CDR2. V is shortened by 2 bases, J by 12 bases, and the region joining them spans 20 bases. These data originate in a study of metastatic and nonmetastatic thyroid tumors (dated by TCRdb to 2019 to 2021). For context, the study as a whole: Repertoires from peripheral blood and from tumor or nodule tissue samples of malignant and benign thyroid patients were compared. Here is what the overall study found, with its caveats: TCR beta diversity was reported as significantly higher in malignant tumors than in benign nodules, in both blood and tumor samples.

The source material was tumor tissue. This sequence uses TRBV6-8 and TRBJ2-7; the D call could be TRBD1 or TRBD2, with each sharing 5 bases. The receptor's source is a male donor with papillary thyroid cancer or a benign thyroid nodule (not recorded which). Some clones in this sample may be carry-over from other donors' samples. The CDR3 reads CASSYVRRGVDTYF. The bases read TGTGCCAGCAGTTACGTCCGTCGAGGGGTTGATACGTACTTC.